This T cell receptor beta chain was recovered during a study of T cells in Graves' hyperthyroidism and ophthalmopathy (dated by TCRdb to the late 2010s). About the study as a whole: A discovery cohort of roughly 100 patients, about 44 with Graves' ophthalmopathy and under 60 with stable Graves' hyperthyroidism, was used to find distinguishing TCR V-J signatures. Prospective prediction of ophthalmopathy was tested in an independent validation cohort of 18 to 20 hyperthyroidism patients and 17 patients who later progressed to ophthalmopathy. In roughly six Graves' hyperthyroidism patients, the study also compared T-cell repertoires from thyroid tissue with T-cell repertoires from blood. The 100 discovery patients were divided at random into training and test sets in a 7:3 ratio. TCR Vbeta CDR3 sequencing of 135 peripheral blood samples (over 40 ophthalmopathy, 75 hyperthyroidism and approximately 17 progressor patients) is reported in the paper. After sampling, hyperthyroidism patients received methimazole starting at 30 mg daily, and ophthalmopathy patients received high-dose intravenous methylprednisolone. Broad study findings and their caveats: No statistical method was used to fix the sample size in advance, and group allocation was not hidden from the investigators. A model built on a 13 V-J signature distinguished ophthalmopathy from stable hyperthyroidism, reaching about 88% sensitivity and 81.08% specificity in cross-validation and 80%/75% in testing. Most expanded thyroid clonotypes (frequency above 0.001) were also detected in blood, suggesting blood repertoires may reflect thyroid immune responses. In validation, the model predicted progression to ophthalmopathy with roughly 66% sensitivity and about 73% specificity, a median of about six months before onset.

This clonotype was observed a handful of times. It has no known antigen specificity. Base qualities are not at hand, and no much larger clone is one base apart. Patients with uncontrolled infections, other autoimmune diseases, pregnancy or lactation were excluded. Diagnoses were established on the basis of clinical symptoms, serum thyroxine and TRAb, thyroid ultrasound, and orbital computed tomography. Total RNA was extracted with Trizol reagent, and quality was checked on an Agilent 2100 Bioanalyzer. In the germline V gene, CDR1 corresponds to SGHTA and CDR2 to FQGTGA. The junction carries 14 bases between V and J, which are trimmed by 5 bases and 1 base respectively. The CDR3 runs 16 residues from the cysteine to the phenylalanine. Just CDR3 DNA is preserved here, 48 bases in frame from base 1. The TCR beta CDR3 regions were amplified from the RNA transcripts. A first-round RT-PCR of the TCR CDR3 used the HTBI primer set with the Qiagen OneStep RT-PCR kit. The libraries were constructed in a second round of multiplex PCR and then size-selected and purified. Libraries were sequenced paired-end with 100 bp reads on an Illumina HiSeq2000. As for how the authors treated the data: SOAPnuke was used to process the raw data, with reads discarded if the reads contained adapters or uncalled bases, had a mean Phred below 15, or lacked an exact constant-primer or identifier match. High-quality paired reads were merged with COPE v1.2.5, and unique nucleotide sequences were defined as clonotypes. Clonotypes were aligned to IMGT TRBV, TRBD and TRBJ reference segments using MiTCR v1.1. Only V-J combinations with frequency above 0.0001, covering approximately 99% of repertoires, were analysed. A TCS score was defined as the ratio of F50 (clonal expansion) to E x V (chaos), with BLOSUM62-based TCRdist applied between CDR3 peptides within each V-J. Welch's t-statistics and random forest reduced around 550 V-J features to roughly 13, which were used in a naive Bayes classifier (R e1071). The similarity between thyroid and blood repertoires was quantified using the Morisita-Horn index. TCRdb ran its own pipeline on the public reads, namely fastp trimming at Q25 and MiXCR clone calling, and kept in-frame beta chains. All rows with the same CDR3 protein become a single entry with the most common DNA and genes. The authors' filters were not applied to this entry. The sample contains 600,000 to 700,000 distinct CDR3 sequences, 45% of them found a single time. Jointly, the top ten make up less than 9% of the sample.

Sequenced input: peripheral blood or thyroid tissue (not recorded which). The sequence joins TRBV7-3 to TRBJ1-4; TRBD1 is a weak D gene call, 6 bases matching. The TCR was taken from an adult man with Graves' disease, either hyperthyroidism or ophthalmopathy (not recorded which). The nucleotides are TGTGCCAGCAGCCCCGGAATACAGGGAACTAATGAAAAACTGTTTTTT. The translation is CASSPGIQGTNEKLFF. The full variable domain, with segments outside the CDR3 supplied by the reference TRBV7-3 and TRBJ1-4 proteins, appears as GAGVSQTPSNKVTEKGKYVELRCDPISGHTALYWYRQSLGQGPEFLIYFQGTGAADDSGLPNDRFFAVRPEGSVSTLKIQRTERGDSAVYLCASSPGIQGTNEKLFFGSGTQLSVL.